This T cell receptor beta chain was captured in a study of blood T cell repertoires in COVID-19. Study-wide context: Samples came from the United States, Italy and Spain, spanning acute and convalescent COVID-19. PBMCs, B-cell-depleted T cells, or T cells were the source of the cDNA or gDNA that made up the material.

Individuals drawn from under 30 US areas were roughly 18 to 100 years old. Which cohort a participant joined came from the clinical history participants gave. Germline V gene lookup returns CDR1 SNHLY and CDR2 FYNNEI. CDR3 length: 15 amino acids. The ends were cut back, 8 bases at V and 6 bases at J, with 23 bases in the middle. The data were produced by immunoSEQ multiplex PCR, yet TCRdb's version contains in-frame clones alone and is incomplete. Seen here are about 270,000 clones, around 88% observed once, and the top ten hold 1% to 1.5%. The specimen was PBMCs or T cells enriched from blood (not recorded which). This clonotype originated in a woman in her forties with acute COVID-19. The chain joins TRBV2 to TRBJ2-7; unclear D gene. CDR3 DNA: TGTGCCAGCCTGAGGTCGGCAGTTAAAGTGGGCGAGCAGTACTTC. Translating gives CASLRSAVKVGEQYF. Filled out from reference TRBV2 and TRBJ2-7, the complete variable domain reads EPEVTQTPSHQVTQMGQEVILRCVPISNHLYFYWYRQILGQKVEFLVSFYNNEISEKSEIFDDQFSVERPDGSNFTLKIRSTKLEDSAMYFCASLRSAVKVGEQYFGPGTRLTVT.